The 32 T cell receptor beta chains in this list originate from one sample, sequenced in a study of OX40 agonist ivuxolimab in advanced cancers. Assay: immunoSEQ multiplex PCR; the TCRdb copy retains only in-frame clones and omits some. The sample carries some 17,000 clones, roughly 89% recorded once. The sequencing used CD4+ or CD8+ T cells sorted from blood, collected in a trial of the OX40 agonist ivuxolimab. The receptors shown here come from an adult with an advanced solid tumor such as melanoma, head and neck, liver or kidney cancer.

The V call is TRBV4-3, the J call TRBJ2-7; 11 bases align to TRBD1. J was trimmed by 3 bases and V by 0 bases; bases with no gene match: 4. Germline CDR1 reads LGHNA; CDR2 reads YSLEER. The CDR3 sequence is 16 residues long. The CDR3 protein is CASSQDQGTGGYEQYF. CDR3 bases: TGCGCCAGCAGCCAAGATCAGGGGACAGGGGGCTACGAGCAGTACTTC.

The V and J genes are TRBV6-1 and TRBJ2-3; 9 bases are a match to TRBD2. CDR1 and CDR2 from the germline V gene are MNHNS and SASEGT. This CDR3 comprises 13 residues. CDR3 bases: TGTGCTGCGCGGGAGGGAAGCACAGATACGCAGTATTTT. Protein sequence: CAAREGSTDTQYF.

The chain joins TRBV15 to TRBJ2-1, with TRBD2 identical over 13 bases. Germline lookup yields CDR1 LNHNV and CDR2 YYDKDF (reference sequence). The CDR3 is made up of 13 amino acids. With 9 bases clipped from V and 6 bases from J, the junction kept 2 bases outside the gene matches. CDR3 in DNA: TGTGCCACAGGGACTAGCGGGATCAATGAGCAGTTCTTC. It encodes CATGTSGINEQFF.

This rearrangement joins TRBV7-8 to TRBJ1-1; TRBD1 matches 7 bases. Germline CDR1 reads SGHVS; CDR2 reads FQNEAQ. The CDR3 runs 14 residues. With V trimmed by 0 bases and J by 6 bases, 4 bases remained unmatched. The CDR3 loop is CASSLAGGWAEAFF. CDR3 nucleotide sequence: TGTGCCAGCAGCTTAGCAGGGGGCTGGGCTGAAGCTTTCTTT. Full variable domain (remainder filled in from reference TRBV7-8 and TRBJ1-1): GAGVSQSPRYKVAKRGQDVALRCDPISGHVSLFWYQQALGQGPEFLTYFQNEAQLDKSGLPSDRFFAERPEGSVSTLKIQRTQQEDSAVYLCASSLAGGWAEAFFGQGTRLTVV.

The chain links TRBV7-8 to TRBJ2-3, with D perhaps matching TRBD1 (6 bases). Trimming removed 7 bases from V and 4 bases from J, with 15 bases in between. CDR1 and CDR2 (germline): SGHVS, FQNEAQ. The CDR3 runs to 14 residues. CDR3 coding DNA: TGTGCCAGCACCTCTTTGGGGGCCCCAGATACGCAGTATTTT. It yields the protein CASTSLGAPDTQYF.

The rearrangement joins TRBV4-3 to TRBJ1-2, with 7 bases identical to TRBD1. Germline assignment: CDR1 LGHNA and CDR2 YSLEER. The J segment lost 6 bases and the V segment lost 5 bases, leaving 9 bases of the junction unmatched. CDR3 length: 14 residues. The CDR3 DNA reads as TGCGCCAGCAGCGAGACAGGGACCTTAGATGGCTACACCTTC. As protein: CASSETGTLDGYTF.

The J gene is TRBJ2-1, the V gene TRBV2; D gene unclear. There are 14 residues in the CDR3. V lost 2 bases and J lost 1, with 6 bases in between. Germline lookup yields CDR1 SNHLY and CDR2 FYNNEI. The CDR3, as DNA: TGTGCCAGCAGTGAAAGTGGGTCCTACAATGAGCAGTTCTTC. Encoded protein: CASSESGSYNEQFF.

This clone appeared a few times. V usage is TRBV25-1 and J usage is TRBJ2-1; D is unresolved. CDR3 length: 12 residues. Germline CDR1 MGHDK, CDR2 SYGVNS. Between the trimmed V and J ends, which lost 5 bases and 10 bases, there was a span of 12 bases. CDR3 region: CASSLHSEEQFF. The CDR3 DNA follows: TGTGCCAGCAGTCTCCACTCAGAAGAGCAGTTCTTC.

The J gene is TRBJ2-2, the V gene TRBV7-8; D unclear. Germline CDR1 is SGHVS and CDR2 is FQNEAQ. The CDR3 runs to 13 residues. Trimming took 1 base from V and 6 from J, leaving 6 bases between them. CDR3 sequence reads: CASSLDRPGELFF. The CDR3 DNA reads TGTGCCAGCAGCTTAGATCGTCCCGGGGAGCTGTTTTTT.

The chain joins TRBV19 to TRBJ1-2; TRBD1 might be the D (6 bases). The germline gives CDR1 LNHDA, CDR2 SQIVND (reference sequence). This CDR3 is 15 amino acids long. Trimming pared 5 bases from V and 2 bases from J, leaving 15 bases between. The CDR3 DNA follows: TGTGCCAGTAGTCTAAACCTACAGGGCAACTATGGCTACACCTTC. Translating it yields CASSLNLQGNYGYTF. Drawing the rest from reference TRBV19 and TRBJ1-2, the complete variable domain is DGGITQSPKYLFRKEGQNVTLSCEQNLNHDAMYWYRQDPGQGLRLIYYSQIVNDFQKGDIAEGYSVSREKKESFPLTVTSAQKNPTAFYLCASSLNLQGNYGYTFGSGTRLTVV.

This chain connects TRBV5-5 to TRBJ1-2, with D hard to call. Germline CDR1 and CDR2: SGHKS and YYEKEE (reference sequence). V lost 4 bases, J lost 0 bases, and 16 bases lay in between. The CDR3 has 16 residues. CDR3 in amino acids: CASSPGPPGANYGYTF. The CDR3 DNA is TGTGCCAGCAGCCCAGGACCCCCGGGAGCTAACTATGGCTACACCTTC.

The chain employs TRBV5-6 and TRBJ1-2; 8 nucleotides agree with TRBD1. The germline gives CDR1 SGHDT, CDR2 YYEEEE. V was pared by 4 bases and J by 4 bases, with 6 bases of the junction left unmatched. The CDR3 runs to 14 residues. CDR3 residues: CASSAGQGVYGYTF. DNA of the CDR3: TGTGCCAGCAGCGCTGGACAGGGCGTCTATGGCTACACCTTC. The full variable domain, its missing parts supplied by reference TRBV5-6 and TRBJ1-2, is DAGVTQSPTHLIKTRGQQVTLRCSPKSGHDTVSWYQQALGQGPQFIFQYYEEEERQRGNFPDRFSGHQFPNYSSELNVNALLLGDSALYLCASSAGQGVYGYTFGSGTRLTVV.

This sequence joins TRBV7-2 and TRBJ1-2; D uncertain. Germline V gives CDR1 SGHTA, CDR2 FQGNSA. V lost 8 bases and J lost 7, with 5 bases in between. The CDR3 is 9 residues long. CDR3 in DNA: TGTGCCAGCCCCCCTGGCTACACCTTC. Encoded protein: CASPPGYTF.

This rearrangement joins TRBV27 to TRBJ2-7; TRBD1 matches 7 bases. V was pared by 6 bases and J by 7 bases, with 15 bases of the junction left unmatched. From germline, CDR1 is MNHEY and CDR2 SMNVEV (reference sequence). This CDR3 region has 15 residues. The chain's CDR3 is CASSIRDSLRREQYF. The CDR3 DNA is TGTGCCAGCAGCATACGGGACAGCCTACGCAGGGAGCAGTACTTC.

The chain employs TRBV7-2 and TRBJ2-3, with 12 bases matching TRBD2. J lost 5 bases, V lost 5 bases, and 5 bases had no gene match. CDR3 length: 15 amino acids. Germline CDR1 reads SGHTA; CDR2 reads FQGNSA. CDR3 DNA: TGTGCCAGCAGCGAGACTAGCGGGAGTGGAGATACGCAGTATTTT. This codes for CASSETSGSGDTQYF.

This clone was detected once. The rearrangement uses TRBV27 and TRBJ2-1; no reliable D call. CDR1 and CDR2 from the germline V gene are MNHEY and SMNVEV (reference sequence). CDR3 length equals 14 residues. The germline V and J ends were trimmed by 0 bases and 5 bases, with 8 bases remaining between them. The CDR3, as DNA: TGTGCCAGCAGTTTATCTCGGACGCACAATGAGCAGTTCTTC. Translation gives CASSLSRTHNEQFF.

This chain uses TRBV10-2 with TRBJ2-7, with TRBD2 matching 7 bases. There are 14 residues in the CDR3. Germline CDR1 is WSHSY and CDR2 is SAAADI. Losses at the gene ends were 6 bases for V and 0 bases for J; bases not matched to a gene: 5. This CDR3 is CASRSGVSSYEQYF. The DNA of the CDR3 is TGCGCCAGCAGAAGCGGGGTTAGCTCCTACGAGCAGTACTTC.

In DNA form, the CDR3 reads TGTGCCAGCAGTCCCGGGACAGGGTTGACCAACCAAGAGACCCAGTACTTC. Residues: CASSPGTGLTNQETQYF. The chain combines TRBV11-3 with TRBJ2-5, with 9 positions matching TRBD1. In germline, CDR1 is SGHNT, CDR2 YENEEA. The V and J ends lost 6 bases and 0 bases, in that order; junction bases with no gene match: 11. The CDR3 covers 17 residues.

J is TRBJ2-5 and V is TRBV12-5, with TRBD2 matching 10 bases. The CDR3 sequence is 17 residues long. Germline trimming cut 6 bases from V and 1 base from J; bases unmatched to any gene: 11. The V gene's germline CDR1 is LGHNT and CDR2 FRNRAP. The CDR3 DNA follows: TGTGCTAGTGGCACCTCAAGTAGCGGGGGGCTCCAAGAGACCCAGTACTTC. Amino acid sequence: CASGTSSSGGLQETQYF. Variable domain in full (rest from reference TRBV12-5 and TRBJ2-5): DARVTQTPRHKVTEMGQEVTMRCQPILGHNTVFWYRQTMMQGLELLAYFRNRAPLDDSGMPKDRFSAEMPDATLATLKIQPSEPRDSAVYFCASGTSSSGGLQETQYFGPGTRLLVL.

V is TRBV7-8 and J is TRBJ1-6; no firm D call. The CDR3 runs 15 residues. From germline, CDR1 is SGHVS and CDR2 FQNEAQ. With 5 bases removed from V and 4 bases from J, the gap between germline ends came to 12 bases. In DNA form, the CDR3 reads TGTGCCAGCAGCGAGCCCCTAGGTTATAATTCACCCCTCCACTTT. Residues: CASSEPLGYNSPLHF.

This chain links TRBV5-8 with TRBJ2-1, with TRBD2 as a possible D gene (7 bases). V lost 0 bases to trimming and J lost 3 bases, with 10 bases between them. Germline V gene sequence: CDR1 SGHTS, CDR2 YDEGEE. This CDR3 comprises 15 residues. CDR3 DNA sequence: TGTGCCAGCAGCTTGGGGGGGGGCCACTACAATGAGCAGTTCTTC. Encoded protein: CASSLGGGHYNEQFF.

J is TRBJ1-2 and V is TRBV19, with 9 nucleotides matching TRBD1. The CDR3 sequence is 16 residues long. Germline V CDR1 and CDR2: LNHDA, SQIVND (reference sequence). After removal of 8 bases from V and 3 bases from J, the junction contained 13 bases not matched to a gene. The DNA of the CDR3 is TGTGCCAGTTGGGACAGGGCGTTCGTCCGTGACTATGGCTACACCTTC. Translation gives CASWDRAFVRDYGYTF.

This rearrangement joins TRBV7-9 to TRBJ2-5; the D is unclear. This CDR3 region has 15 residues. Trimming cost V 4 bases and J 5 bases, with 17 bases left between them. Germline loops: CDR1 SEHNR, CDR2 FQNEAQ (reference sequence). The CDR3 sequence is CASSSLGAVLETQYF. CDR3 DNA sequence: TGTGCCAGCAGCTCCCTGGGTGCGGTATTGGAGACCCAGTACTTC.

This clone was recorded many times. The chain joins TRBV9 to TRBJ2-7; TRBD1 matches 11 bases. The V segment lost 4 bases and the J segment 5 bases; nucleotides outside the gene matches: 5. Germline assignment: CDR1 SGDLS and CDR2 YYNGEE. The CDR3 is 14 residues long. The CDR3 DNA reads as TGTGCCAGCAGCCCGGACAGGGGGCTTGACGAGCAGTACTTC. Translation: CASSPDRGLDEQYF.

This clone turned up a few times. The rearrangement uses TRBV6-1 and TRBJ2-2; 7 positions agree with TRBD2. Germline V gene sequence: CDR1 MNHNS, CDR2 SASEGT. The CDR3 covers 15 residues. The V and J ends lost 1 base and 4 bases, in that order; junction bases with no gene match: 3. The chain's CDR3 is CASSEEASGTGELFF. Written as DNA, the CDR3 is TGTGCCAGCAGTGAAGAAGCTAGCGGCACCGGGGAGCTGTTTTTT.

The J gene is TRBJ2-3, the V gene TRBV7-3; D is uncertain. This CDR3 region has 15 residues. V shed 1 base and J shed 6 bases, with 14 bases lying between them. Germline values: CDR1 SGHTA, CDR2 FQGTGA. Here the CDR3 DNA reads TGTGCCAGCAGCTTAAGCGGCCTCCCCCCCGATACGCAGTATTTT. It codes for CASSLSGLPPDTQYF.

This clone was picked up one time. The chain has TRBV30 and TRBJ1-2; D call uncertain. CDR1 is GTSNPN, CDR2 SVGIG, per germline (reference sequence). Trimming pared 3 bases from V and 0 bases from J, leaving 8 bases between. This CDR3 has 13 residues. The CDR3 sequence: CAWSGPANYGYTF. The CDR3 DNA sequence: TGTGCCTGGAGCGGACCTGCTAACTATGGCTACACCTTC.

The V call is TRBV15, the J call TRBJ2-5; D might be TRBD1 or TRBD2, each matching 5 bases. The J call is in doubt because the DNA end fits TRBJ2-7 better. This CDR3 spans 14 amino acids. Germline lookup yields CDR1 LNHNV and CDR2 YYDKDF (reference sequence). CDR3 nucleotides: TGTGCCACCAGCAGAACAGGACTTTCCTACGAGCAGTACTTC. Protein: CATSRTGLSYEQYF.

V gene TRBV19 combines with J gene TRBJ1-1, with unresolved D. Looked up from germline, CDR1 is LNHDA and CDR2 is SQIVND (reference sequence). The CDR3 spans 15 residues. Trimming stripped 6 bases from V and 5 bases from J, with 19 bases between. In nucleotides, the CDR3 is TGTGCCAGTAGCTTATCCCGGTGGGTTGGGACTGAAGCTTTCTTT. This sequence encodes CASSLSRWVGTEAFF.

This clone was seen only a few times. Here the CDR3 DNA reads TGTGCCAGCAGCTTAACTAGCGGGGGGTCAAATGAGCAGTTCTTC. This sequence encodes CASSLTSGGSNEQFF. The chain combines TRBV7-3 with TRBJ2-1; 10 bases match TRBD2. The trim removed 0 bases at V and 7 bases at J, leaving 3 bases unmatched. The CDR3 contains 15 residues. Germline assignment: CDR1 SGHTA and CDR2 FQGTGA. Full variable domain (missing parts from reference TRBV7-3 and TRBJ2-1): GAGVSQTPSNKVTEKGKYVELRCDPISGHTALYWYRQSLGQGPEFLIYFQGTGAADDSGLPNDRFFAVRPEGSVSTLKIQRTERGDSAVYLCASSLTSGGSNEQFFGPGTRLTVL.

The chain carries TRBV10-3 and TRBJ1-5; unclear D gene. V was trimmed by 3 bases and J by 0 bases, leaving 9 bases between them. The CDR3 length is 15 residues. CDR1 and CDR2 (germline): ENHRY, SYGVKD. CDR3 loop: CAISDRGNSNQPQHF. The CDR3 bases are TGTGCCATCAGTGATAGAGGGAATAGCAATCAGCCCCAGCATTTT.

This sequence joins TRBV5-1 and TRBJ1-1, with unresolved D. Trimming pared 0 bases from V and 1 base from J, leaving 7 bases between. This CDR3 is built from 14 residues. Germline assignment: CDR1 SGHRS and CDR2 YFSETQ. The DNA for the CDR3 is TGCGCCAGCAGCTTGGACATCCAGAACACTGAAGCTTTCTTT. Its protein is CASSLDIQNTEAFF.